The present T cell receptor beta chain was sequenced within a study of T cell changes during pregnancy in multiple sclerosis. Trimming took 2 bases from V and 3 from J; bases not matched to a gene: 13. Germline assignment: CDR1 KGHSH and CDR2 LQKENI. This CDR3 contains 18 residues. The table came from immunoSEQ multiplex PCR; TCRdb's copy has only in-frame clones and leaves some out. The repertoire holds about 79,000 clones, about 93% seen once, with approximately 0.47% in the top ten. This specimen was CD4+ T cells from peripheral blood mononuclear cells, taken in the second trimester of pregnancy. V gene TRBV18 combines with J gene TRBJ1-5; 7 bases agree with TRBD1. The clonotype was recovered from a female donor with multiple sclerosis, enrolled in a pregnancy study. The CDR3 bases are TGTGCCAGCTCACCAAGACCCCAAACCACAGGGGACAATCAGCCCCAGCATTTT. It specifies CASSPRPQTTGDNQPQHF.